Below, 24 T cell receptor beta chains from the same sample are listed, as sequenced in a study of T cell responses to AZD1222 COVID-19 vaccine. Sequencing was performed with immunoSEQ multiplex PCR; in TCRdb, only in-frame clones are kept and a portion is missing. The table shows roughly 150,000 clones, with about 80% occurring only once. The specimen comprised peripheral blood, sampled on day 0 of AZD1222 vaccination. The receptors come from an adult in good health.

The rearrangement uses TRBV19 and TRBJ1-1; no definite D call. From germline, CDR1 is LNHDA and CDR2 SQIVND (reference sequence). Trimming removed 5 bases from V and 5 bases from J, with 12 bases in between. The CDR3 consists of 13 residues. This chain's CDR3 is CASSLSSETEAFF. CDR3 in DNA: TGTGCCAGTAGTCTTTCGTCCGAAACTGAAGCTTTCTTT.

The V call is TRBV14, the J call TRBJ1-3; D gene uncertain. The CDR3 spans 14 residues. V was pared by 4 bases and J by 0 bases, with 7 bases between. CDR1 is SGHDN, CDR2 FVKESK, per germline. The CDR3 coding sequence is TGTGCCAGCAGCCCCGACATCTCTGGAAACACCATATATTTT. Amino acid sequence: CASSPDISGNTIYF.

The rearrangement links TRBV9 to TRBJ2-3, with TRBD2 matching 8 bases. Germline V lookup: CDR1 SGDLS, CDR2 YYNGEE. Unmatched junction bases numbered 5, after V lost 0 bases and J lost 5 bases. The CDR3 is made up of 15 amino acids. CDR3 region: CASSVGAGAGDTQYF. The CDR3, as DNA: TGTGCCAGCAGCGTAGGAGCGGGGGCGGGAGATACGCAGTATTTT.

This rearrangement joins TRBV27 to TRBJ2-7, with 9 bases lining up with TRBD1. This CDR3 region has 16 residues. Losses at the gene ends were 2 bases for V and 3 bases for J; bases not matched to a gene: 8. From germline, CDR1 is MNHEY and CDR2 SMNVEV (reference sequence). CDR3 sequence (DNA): TGTGCCAGCAGTTTAACTAAACCGGGACAGGGCTACGAGCAGTACTTC. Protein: CASSLTKPGQGYEQYF.

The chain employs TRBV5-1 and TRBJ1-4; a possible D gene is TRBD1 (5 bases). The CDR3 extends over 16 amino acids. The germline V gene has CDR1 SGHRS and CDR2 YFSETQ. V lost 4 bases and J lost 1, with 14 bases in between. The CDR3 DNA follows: TGCGCCAGCAGCCGGGACCTTGGGGTAACTAATGAAAAACTGTTTTTT. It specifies CASSRDLGVTNEKLFF.

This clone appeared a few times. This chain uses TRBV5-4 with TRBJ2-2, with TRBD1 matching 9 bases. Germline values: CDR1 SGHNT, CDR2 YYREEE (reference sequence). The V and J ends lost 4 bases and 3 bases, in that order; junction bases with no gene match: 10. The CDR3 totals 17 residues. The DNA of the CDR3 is TGTGCCAGCAGCAGGCCGGGACAGGGTATGGACACCGGGGAGCTGTTTTTT. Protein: CASSRPGQGMDTGELFF. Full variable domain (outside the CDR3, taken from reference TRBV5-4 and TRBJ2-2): ETGVTQSPTHLIKTRGQQVTLRCSSQSGHNTVSWYQQALGQGPQFIFQYYREEENGRGNFPPRFSGLQFPNYSSELNVNALELDDSALYLCASSRPGQGMDTGELFFGEGSRLTVL.

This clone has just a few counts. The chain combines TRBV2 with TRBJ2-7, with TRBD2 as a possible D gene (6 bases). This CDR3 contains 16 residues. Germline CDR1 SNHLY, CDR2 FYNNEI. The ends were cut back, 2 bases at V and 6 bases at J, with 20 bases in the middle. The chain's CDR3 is CASSEFALGGISEQYF. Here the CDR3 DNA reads TGTGCCAGCAGTGAATTTGCGCTGGGCGGGATTAGCGAGCAGTACTTC.

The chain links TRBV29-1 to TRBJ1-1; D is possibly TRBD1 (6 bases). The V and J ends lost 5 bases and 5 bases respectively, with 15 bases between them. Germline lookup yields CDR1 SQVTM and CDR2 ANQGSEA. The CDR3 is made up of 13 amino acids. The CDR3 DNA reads TGCAGCGTTCGGGACTTAGGGGGGACTGAAGCTTTCTTT. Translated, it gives CSVRDLGGTEAFF.

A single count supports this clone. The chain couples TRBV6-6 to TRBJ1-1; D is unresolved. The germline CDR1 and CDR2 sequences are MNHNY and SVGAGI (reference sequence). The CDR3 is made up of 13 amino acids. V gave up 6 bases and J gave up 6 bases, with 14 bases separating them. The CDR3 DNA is TGTGCCAGCAGGTACCCTGAGGGTCCTGAAGCTTTCTTT. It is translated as CASRYPEGPEAFF.

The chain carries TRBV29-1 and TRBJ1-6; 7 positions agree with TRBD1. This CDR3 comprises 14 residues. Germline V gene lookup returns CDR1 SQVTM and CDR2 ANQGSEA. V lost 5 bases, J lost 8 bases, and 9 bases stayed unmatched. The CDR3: CSVSGGTLDSPLHF. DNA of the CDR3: TGCAGCGTTTCAGGGGGAACCCTAGATTCACCCCTCCACTTT. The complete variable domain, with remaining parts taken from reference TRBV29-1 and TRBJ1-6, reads SAVISQKPSRDICQRGTSLTIQCQVDSQVTMMFWYRQQPGQSLTLIATANQGSEATYESGFVIDKFPISRPNLTFSTLTVSNMSPEDSSIYLCSVSGGTLDSPLHFGNGTRLTVT.

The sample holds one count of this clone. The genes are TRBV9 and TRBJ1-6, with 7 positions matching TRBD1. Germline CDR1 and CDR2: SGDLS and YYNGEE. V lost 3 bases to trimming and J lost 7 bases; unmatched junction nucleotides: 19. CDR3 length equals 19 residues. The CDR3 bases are TGTGCCAGCAGCGCCCCGCGGGACAGCTCACGGGAGGTGAATTCACCCCTCCACTTT. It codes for CASSAPRDSSREVNSPLHF. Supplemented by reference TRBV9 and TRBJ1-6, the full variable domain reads DSGVTQTPKHLITATGQRVTLRCSPRSGDLSVYWYQQSLDQGLQFLIQYYNGEERAKGNILERFSAQQFPDLHSELNLSSLELGDSALYFCASSAPRDSSREVNSPLHFGNGTRLTVT.

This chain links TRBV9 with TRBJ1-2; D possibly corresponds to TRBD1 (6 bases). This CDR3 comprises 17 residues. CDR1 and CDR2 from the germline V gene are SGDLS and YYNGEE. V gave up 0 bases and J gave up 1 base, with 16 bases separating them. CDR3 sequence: CASSVDLWGAINYGYTF. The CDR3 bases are TGTGCCAGCAGCGTAGATCTATGGGGGGCGATTAACTATGGCTACACCTTC.

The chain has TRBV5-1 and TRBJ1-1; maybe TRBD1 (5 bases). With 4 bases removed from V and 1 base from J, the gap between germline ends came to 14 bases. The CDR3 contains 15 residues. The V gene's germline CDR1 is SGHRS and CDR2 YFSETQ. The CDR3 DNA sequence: TGCGCCAGCAGCCCGGTCGGGGCCCCGAACACTGAAGCTTTCTTT. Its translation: CASSPVGAPNTEAFF.

This chain's CDR3 is CASRLRGWSSPLHF. DNA of the CDR3: TGTGCCAGCCGCCTCCGGGGGTGGAGTTCACCCCTCCACTTT. V usage is TRBV27 and J usage is TRBJ1-6, with D possibly being TRBD1 (5 bases). The CDR3 loop spans 14 amino acids. The germline V gene encodes CDR1 MNHEY and CDR2 SMNVEV (reference sequence). V gave up 8 bases and J gave up 9 bases, with 17 bases separating them.

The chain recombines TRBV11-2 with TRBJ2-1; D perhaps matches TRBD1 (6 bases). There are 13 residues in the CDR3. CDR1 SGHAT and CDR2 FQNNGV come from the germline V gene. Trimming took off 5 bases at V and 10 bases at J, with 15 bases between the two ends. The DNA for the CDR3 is TGTGCCAGCAGCACAGGGATGGCCGGGGAGCAGTTCTTC. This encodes CASSTGMAGEQFF.

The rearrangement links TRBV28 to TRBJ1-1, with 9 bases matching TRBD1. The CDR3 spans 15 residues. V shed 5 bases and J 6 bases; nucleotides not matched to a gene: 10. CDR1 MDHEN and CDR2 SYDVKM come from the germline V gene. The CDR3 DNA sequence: TGTGCCAGCAGTCGACAGGGGGGGCGGAGAGCTGAAGCTTTCTTT. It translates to CASSRQGGRRAEAFF.

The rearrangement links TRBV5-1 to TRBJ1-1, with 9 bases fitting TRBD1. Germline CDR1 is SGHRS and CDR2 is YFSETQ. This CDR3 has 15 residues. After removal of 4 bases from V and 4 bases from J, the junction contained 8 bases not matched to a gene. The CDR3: CASSTDRGMGTEAFF. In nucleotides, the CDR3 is TGCGCCAGCAGCACGGACAGGGGTATGGGCACTGAAGCTTTCTTT.

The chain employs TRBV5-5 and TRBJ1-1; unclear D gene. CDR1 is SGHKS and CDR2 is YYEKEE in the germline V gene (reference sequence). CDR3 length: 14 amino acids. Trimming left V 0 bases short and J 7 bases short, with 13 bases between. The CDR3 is CASSLAPGTGEAFF. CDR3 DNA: TGTGCCAGCAGCTTGGCCCCGGGAACCGGTGAAGCTTTCTTT.

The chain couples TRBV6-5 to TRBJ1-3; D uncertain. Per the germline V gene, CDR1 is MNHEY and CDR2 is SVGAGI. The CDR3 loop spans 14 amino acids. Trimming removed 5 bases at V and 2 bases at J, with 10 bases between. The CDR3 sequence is CASSLRATGNTIYF. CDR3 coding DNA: TGTGCCAGCAGTCTACGGGCCACTGGAAACACCATATATTTT.

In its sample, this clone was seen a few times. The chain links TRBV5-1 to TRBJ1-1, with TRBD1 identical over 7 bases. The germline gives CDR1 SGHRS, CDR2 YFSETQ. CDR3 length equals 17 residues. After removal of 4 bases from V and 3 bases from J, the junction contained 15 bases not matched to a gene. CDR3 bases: TGCGCCAGCAGCCACACAGGGGATGTTGTTGGGGACACTGAAGCTTTCTTT. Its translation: CASSHTGDVVGDTEAFF.

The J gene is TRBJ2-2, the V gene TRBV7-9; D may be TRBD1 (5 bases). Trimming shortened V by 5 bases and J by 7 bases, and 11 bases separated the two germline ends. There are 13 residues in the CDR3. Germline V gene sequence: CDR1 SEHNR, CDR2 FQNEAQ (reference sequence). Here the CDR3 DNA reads TGTGCCAGCAGCCCCCAGGGTCTCGGGGAGCTGTTTTTT. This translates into CASSPQGLGELFF.

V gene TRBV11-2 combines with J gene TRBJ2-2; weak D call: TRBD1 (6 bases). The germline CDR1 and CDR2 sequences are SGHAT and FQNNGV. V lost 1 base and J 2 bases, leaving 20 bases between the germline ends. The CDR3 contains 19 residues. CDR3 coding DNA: TGTGCCAGCAGCTTAGGAGGCCGGAGGACAGCAACAAACACCGGGGAGCTGTTTTTT. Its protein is CASSLGGRRTATNTGELFF.

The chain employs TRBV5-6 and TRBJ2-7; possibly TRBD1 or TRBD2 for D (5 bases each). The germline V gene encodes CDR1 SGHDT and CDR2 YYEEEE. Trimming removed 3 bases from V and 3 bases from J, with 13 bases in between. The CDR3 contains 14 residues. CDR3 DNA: TGTGCCAGCAGCTGGGACGTTGGTAGCTACGAGCAGTACTTC. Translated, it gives CASSWDVGSYEQYF.

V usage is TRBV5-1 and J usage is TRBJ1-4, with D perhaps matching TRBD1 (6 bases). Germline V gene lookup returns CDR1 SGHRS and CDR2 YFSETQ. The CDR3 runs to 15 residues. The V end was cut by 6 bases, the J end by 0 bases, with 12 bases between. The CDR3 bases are TGCGCCAGCACCCTGACAGGCGCAACTAATGAAAAACTGTTTTTT. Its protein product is CASTLTGATNEKLFF.